This T cell receptor beta chain was observed in a study of beta chain features in type 1 diabetes (dated by TCRdb to the late 2010s). Looking at the study overall: Mean age, gender distribution, total cell number and subset yield were not different between patients and healthy donors. A total of roughly 98,000,000 sorted cells were examined across all samples, and a strong correlation was observed between cell number per subset and RNA yield. In the study, recently diagnosed type 1 diabetes patients and matched healthy donors were compared on the TCRB repertoires of their sorted circulating CD4+ T cell subsets. Regulatory and stem cell-like memory subsets were obtained from only 8 patients and roughly 8 healthy donors, while naive and central memory subsets were obtained from all 30 or so donors.

The entire isolated RNA was reverse transcribed using the High Capacity cDNA Reverse Transcription Kit, and thus expressed TCRB transcripts were sequenced. Deep immunoSEQ sequencing was applied to naive, central memory and regulatory T cell samples, giving an average of around 3.8 million total reads per sample. Sorted cells were lysed in RLT buffer, and RNA was extracted using DNase-treated RNeasy Micro or Mini kits according to cell number. To prevent cross-contamination, each cell subset was processed individually, whereas patient and healthy donor samples were processed jointly. TCRB sequences were amplified from cDNA with the immunoSEQ multiplex PCR, producing 87-bp fragments spanning the CDR3 region. Sequencing of the amplicons was done on the Illumina HiSeq platform. As for the authors' bioinformatics: PCR bias was computationally corrected using synthetic template baselines, reads within Hamming distance 2 were collapsed, and singletons that could not be merged were discarded. By aligning reads against IMGT, V, D and J genes, CDR3 length, and insertions or deletions at six rearrangement sites were assigned. Within each subset, clonotype counts were normalized to the number of sorted cells before true diversity and Gini coefficients were calculated with the tcR R package. The overlap coefficient, calculated on TCRB nucleotide sequences, was used to quantify repertoire sharing. Out-of-frame TCRB sequences from naive cells were analyzed to stand in for the pre-selection repertoire. TCRdb mirrors the immuneACCESS table, restricted to in-frame sequences. Some clones are absent from its copies; in checked studies, under half trace to an unresolved V gene, and the reason for the others is unknown. V and J calls and clone size follow that table, whereas D and trimming were derived from the DNA. The sample yields 500,000 to 700,000 clones; about a sixth were counted once. The top ten clonotypes cover approximately 0.093% of the sample.

Each donor gave one peripheral blood draw, averaging approximately 110 mL, which was collected into heparinised tubes. A BD FACSAria II and a panel including CD45RO, CCR7, CD25, CD127, CD95 and CD27 were used to sort naive, central memory, regulatory and stem cell-like memory CD4+ T cells. All sorted populations exceeded 95% purity. Right away, PBMCs were isolated by Lymphoprep density gradient centrifugation and were stained directly, with no culture step. To minimize batch effects, samples were stained and sorted in pairs, one healthy donor with one patient per experiment. Concerning this clone: Its antigen remains unidentified. No much larger clone is present one base from it, and per-base qualities are unavailable.

Study-wide findings and limitations: HLA sub-analyses involved small numbers of individuals, so any influence of HLA type on TCRB rearrangement remained unresolved. Naive, central memory and regulatory TCRB repertoires appeared to be more alike among patients than among healthy donors. Fewer insertions and more nucleotide deletions at VDJ recombination sites were observed in patients with type 1 diabetes, implying thymic rearrangement abnormalities. Shorter templates might be favored by PCR, yet because patient and control samples were amplified and corrected together, any such skew would affect both groups equally. In all four CD4+ subsets, TCRB CDR3 length was moderately but significantly shorter in type 1 diabetes patients. Sequencing cDNA rather than genomic DNA could over-represent highly expressing activated cells, although activation and CD3 levels did not differ between groups.

Specimen: naive CD4+ T cells from blood. The sample's cell subset or site label is to be understood as: true naive CD4+ T cells. The TCR sequence derives from a man aged 18 to 30 in good health.

The CDR3 region has the sequence CASSMFQGAHRADTQYF. The sequenced DNA: TGTGCCAGTAGTATGTTTCAGGGAGCCCACCGTGCAGATACGCAGTATTTT. The receptor chain draws on TRBV19 and TRBJ2-3; the D gene could be TRBD1 or TRBD2, each one agreeing over 5 bases. The V end loses 3 bases and the J end loses 4 bases, and a stretch of 20 bases separates them. Via the germline V gene (reference sequence), CDR1 is LNHDA and CDR2 SQIVND. From the cysteine through the phenylalanine, the CDR3 covers 17 amino acids. Solely the CDR3 DNA is kept, with 51 bases framed from the first base.